This TCR beta chain is drawn from a study of a mutant IDH1 vaccine in newly diagnosed glioma. Study-level background: Vaccines were first given 4-6 weeks after radiotherapy alone, or with temozolomide cycles.

This table comes from immunoSEQ multiplex PCR, and its TCRdb copy is limited to in-frame clones, with some not included. The data contain about 30,000 clones, roughly 80% of them singletons. The V gene lost 8 bases and the J gene lost 1 base, with 15 bases spanning the gap. Germline V lookup: CDR1 MNHEY, CDR2 SMNVEV (reference sequence). CDR3 size: 15 residues. This sample's time point: week 35, safety follow-up. Each dose delivered 300 ug of mutant IDH1 20-mer peptide subcutaneously with imiquimod. In this sample, this clone turned up a few times. No antigen is known for it. The specimen comprised PBMCs, sampled from a glioma patient whose treatment included an IDH1 peptide vaccine. V gene TRBV27 combines with J gene TRBJ1-5, with unresolved D. This sequence was found in a woman aged 40 to 50 with glioma. CDR3 nucleotides: TGTGCCAGCTCCTCGTCCCCCGCGAGCAATCAGCCCCAGCATTTT. This codes for CASSSSPASNQPQHF.